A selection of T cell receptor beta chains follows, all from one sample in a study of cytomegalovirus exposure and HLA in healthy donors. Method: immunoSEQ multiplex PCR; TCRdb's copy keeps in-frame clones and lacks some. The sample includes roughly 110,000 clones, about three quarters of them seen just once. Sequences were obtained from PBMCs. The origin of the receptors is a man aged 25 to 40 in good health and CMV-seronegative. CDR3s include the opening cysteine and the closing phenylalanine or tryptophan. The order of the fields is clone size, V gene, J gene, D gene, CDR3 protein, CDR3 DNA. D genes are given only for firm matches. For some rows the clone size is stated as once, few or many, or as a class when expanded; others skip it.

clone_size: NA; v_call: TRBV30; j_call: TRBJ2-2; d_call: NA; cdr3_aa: CAWNRRQSNTGELFF; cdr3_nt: TGTGCCTGGAATAGACGACAGTCGAACACCGGGGAGCTGTTTTTT
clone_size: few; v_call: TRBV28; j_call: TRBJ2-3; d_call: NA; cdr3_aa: CASKGLSSTDTQYF; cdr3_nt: TGTGCCAGCAAGGGACTCTCTAGCACAGATACGCAGTATTTT
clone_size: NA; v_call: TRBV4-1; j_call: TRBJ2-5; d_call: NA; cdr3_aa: CASGGGFQETQYF; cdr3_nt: TGCGCCAGCGGCGGCGGGTTCCAAGAGACCCAGTACTTC
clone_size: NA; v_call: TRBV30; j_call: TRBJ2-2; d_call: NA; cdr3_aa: CAWSGGSNTGELFF; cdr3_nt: TGTGCCTGGAGTGGAGGGAGTAACACCGGGGAGCTGTTTTTT
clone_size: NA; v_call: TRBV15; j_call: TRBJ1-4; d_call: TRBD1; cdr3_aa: CATSPRQGYEKLFF; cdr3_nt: TGTGCCACCAGCCCAAGACAGGGCTATGAAAAACTGTTTTTT
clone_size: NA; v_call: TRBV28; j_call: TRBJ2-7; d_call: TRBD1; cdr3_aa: CASSFMTGGPYEQYF; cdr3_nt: TGTGCCAGCAGTTTTATGACAGGGGGACCATACGAGCAGTACTTC
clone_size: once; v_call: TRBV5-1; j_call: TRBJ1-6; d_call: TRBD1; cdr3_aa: CASSLSGQDNSPLHF; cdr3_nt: TGCGCCAGCAGCTTGTCGGGACAGGACAATTCACCCCTCCACTTT
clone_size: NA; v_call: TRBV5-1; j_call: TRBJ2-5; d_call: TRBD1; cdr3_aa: CASSTGQGETQYF; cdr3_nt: TGCGCCAGCAGCACTGGACAGGGGGAGACCCAGTACTTC
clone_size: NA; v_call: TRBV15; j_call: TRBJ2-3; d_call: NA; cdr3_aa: CATSRELVTATDTQYF; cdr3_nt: TGTGCCACCAGCAGAGAACTAGTAACGGCCACAGATACGCAGTATTTT
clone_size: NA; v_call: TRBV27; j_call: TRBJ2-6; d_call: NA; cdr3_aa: CASSLRVGANVLTF; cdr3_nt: TGTGCCAGCAGTCTCCGAGTTGGGGCCAACGTCCTGACTTTC
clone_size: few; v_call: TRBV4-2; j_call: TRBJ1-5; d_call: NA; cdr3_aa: CASSQDSLQPQHF; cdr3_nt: TGTGCCAGCAGCCAAGACAGTCTCCAGCCCCAGCATTTT
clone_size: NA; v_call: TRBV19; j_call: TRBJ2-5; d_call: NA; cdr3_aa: CASSGRTEETQYF; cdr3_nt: TGTGCCAGTAGTGGGAGGACTGAAGAGACCCAGTACTTC
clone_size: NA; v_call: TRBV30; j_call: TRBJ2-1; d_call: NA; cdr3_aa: CAWSEGSAYNEQFF; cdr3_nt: TGTGCCTGGAGTGAAGGTAGCGCCTACAATGAGCAGTTCTTC
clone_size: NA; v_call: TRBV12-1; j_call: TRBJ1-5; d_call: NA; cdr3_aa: CASSSSDREVHQPQHF; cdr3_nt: TGTGCCAGCAGCTCATCCGACAGGGAGGTCCATCAGCCCCAGCATTTT
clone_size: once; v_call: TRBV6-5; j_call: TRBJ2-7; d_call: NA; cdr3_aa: CASSYGKQDYEQYF; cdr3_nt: TGTGCCAGCAGTTATGGAAAACAGGACTACGAGCAGTACTTC
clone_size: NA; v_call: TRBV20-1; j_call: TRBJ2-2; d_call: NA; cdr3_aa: CSAPFFGELFF; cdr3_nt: TGCAGTGCTCCTTTTTTTGGGGAGCTGTTTTTT
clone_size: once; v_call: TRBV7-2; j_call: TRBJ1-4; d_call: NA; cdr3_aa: CASSWAFNEKLFF; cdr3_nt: TGTGCCAGCAGCTGGGCCTTTAATGAAAAACTGTTTTTT
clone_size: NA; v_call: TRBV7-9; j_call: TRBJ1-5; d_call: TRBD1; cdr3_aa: CASSYDRGSGVGSQHF; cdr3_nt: TGTGCCAGCAGCTACGACAGGGGGTCGGGAGTCGGGTCCCAGCATTTT
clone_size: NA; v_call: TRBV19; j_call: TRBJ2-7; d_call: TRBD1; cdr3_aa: CASSRGTAYEQYF; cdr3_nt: TGTGCCAGTAGTAGGGGGACAGCCTACGAGCAGTACTTC
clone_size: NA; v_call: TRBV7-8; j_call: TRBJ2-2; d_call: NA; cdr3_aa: CASSLGSGLNTGELFF; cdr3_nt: TGTGCCAGCAGCTTAGGCTCAGGGCTGAACACCGGGGAGCTGTTTTTT
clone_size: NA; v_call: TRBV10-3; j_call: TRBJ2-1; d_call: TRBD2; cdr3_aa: CAISETFLGGDQPEQFF; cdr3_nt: TGTGCCATCAGTGAAACCTTTCTGGGGGGGGACCAACCGGAGCAGTTCTTC
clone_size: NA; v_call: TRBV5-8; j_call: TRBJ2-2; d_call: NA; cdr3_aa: CASSRTPAGALIGELFF; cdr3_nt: TGTGCCAGCAGCCGTACCCCCGCTGGGGCTCTTATCGGGGAGCTGTTTTTT
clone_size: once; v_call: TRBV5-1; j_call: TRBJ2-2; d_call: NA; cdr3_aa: CATSTTGANTGELFF; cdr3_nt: TGCGCCACCTCTACCACCGGGGCGAACACCGGGGAGCTGTTTTTT
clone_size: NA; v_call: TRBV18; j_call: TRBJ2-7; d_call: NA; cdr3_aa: CASSQDTGSHEQYF; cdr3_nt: TGTGCCAGCTCACAAGACACAGGGTCCCACGAGCAGTACTTC
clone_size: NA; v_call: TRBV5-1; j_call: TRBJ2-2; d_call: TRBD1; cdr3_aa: CASSSGTGRTGELFF; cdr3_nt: TGCGCCAGCAGCAGCGGGACAGGGAGAACCGGGGAGCTGTTTTTT
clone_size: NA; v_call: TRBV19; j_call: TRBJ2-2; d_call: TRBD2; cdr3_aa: CASSIRLAANTGELFF; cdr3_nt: TGTGCCAGTAGTATCCGGCTAGCGGCGAACACCGGGGAGCTGTTTTTT
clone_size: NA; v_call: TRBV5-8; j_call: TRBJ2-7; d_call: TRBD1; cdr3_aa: CASSWGQGYEQYF; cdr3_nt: TGTGCCAGCAGCTGGGGACAGGGCTACGAGCAGTACTTC
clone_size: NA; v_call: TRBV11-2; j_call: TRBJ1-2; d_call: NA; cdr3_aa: CASSSLGGMSGYGYTF; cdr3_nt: TGTGCCAGCAGCTCGTTAGGAGGGATGTCAGGCTATGGCTACACCTTC
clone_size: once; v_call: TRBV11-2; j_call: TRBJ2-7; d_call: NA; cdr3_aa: CASSLERNFYEQYF; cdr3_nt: TGTGCCAGCAGCTTAGAGCGGAACTTCTACGAGCAGTACTTC
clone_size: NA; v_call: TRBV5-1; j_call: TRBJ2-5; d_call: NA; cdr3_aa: CASSLPRVGAQETQYF; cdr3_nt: TGCGCCAGCAGCTTACCAAGAGTGGGGGCCCAAGAGACCCAGTACTTC
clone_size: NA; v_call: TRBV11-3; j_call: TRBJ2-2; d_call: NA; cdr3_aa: CASSLGGGLNTGELFF; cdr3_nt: TGTGCCAGCAGCTTAGGAGGAGGGTTGAACACCGGGGAGCTGTTTTTT
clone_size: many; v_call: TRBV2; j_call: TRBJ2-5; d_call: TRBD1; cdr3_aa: CATLTGVRETQYF; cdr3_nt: TGTGCCACCTTGACAGGGGTAAGAGAGACCCAGTACTTC
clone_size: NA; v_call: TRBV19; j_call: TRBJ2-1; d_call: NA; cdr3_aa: CASSPQGDWYNEQFF; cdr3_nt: TGTGCCAGTAGTCCCCAGGGCGATTGGTACAATGAGCAGTTCTTC
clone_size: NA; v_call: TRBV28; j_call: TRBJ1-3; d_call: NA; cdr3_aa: CASSPPPTTSGNTIYF; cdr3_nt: TGTGCCAGCAGCCCTCCCCCGACAACCTCTGGAAACACCATATATTTT
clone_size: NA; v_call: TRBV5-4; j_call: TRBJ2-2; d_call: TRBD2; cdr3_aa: CASSSGTSGRAVDTGELFF; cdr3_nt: TGTGCCAGCAGCTCCGGTACTAGCGGGAGGGCCGTAGACACCGGGGAGCTGTTTTTT
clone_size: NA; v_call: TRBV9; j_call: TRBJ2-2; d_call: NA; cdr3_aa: CASSVSNTGELFF; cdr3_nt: TGTGCCAGCAGCGTCAGTAACACCGGGGAGCTGTTTTTT
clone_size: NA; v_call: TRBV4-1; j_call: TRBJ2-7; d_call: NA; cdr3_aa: CASSQENSVGRVWYEQYF; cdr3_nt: TGCGCCAGCAGCCAAGAAAATTCCGTAGGCAGGGTCTGGTACGAGCAGTACTTC
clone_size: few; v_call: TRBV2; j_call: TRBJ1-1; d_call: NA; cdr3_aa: CASSELTGTEAFF; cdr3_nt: TGTGCCAGCAGTGAACTTACAGGAACTGAAGCTTTCTTT
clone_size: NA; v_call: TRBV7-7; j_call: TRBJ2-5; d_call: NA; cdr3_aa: CASSPGRMYQETQYF; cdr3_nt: TGTGCCAGCAGCCCTGGGAGGATGTACCAAGAGACCCAGTACTTC
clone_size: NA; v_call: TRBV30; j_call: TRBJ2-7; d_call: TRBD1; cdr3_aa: CAWSGTGTEQYF; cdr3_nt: TGTGCCTGGAGCGGGACAGGGACCGAGCAGTACTTC
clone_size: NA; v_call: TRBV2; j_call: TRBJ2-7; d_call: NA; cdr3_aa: CASNKAQSYEQYF; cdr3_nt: TGTGCCAGCAATAAAGCACAGAGCTACGAGCAGTACTTC
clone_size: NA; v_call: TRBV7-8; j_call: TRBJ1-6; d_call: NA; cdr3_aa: CASSLSTGSNNSPLHF; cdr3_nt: TGTGCCAGCAGCTTAAGTACAGGGTCCAATAATTCACCCCTCCACTTT